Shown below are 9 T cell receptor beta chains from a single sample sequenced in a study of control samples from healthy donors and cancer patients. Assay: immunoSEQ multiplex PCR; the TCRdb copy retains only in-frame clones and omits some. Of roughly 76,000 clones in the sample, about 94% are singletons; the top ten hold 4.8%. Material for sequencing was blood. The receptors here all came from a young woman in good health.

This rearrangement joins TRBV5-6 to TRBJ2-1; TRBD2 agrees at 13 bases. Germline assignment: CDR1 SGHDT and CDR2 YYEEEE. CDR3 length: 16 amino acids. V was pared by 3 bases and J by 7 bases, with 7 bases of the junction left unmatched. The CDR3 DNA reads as TGTGCCAGCAGCTGGACCGGACTAGCGGGGGTTAATGAGCAGTTCTTC. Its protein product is CASSWTGLAGVNEQFF.

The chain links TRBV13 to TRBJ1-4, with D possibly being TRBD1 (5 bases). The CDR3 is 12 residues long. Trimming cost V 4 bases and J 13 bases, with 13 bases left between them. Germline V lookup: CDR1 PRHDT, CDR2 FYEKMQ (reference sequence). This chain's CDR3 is CASSSALGGLFF. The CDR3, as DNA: TGTGCCAGCAGCTCGGCTCTTGGGGGACTGTTTTTT.

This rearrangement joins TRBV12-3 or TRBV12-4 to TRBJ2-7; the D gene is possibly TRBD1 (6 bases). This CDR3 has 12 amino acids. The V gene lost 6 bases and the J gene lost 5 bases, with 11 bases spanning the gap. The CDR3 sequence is CASRNRDDEQYF. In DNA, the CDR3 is TGTGCCAGCAGGAACAGGGATGACGAGCAGTACTTC.

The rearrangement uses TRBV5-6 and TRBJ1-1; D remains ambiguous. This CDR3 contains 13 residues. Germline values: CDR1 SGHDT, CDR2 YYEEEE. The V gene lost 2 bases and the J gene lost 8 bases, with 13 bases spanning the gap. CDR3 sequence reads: CASSFEHQREAFF. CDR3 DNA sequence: TGTGCCAGCAGCTTTGAACACCAGCGAGAAGCTTTCTTT.

The CDR3 spells CASSFGDRGSYGYTF. The CDR3 DNA reads as TGTGCCAGCAGCTTCGGGGACAGGGGTTCGTATGGCTACACCTTC. The chain employs TRBV7-9 and TRBJ1-2, with TRBD1 identical over 10 bases. Germline V gives CDR1 SEHNR, CDR2 FQNEAQ (reference sequence). Trimming removed 3 bases from V and 5 bases from J; junction bases left unmatched: 6. The CDR3 has 15 amino acids.

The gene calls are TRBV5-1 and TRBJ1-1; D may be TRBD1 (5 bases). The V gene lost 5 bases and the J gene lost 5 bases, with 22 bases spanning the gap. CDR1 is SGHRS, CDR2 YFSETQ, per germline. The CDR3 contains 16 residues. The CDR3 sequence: CASSTHPGAGLTEAFF. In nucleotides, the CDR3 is TGCGCCAGCAGTACCCATCCCGGGGCAGGATTAACTGAAGCTTTCTTT. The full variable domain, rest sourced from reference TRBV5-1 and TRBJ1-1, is KAGVTQTPRYLIKTRGQQVTLSCSPISGHRSVSWYQQTPGQGLQFLFEYFSETQRNKGNFPGRFSGRQFSNSRSEMNVSTLELGDSALYLCASSTHPGAGLTEAFFGQGTRLTVV.

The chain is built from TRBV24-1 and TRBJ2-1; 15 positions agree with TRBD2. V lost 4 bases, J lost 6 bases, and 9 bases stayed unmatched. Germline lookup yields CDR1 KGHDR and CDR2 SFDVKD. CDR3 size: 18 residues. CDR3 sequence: CATSDPAGTSGRINEQFF. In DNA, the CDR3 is TGTGCCACCAGTGACCCGGCCGGGACTAGCGGGAGGATCAATGAGCAGTTCTTC.

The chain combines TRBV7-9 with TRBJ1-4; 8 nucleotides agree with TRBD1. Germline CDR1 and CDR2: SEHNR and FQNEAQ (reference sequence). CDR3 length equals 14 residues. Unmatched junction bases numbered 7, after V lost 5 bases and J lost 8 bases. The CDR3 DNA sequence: TGTGCCAGCAGCCAGGACAGGGCGAGGGAAAAACTGTTTTTT. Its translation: CASSQDRAREKLFF.

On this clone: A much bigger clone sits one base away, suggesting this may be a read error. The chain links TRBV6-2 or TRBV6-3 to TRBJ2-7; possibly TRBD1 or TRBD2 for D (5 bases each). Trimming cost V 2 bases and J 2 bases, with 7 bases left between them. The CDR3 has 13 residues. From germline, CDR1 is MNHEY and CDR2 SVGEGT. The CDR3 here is CASSYRDPYEQYF. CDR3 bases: TGTGCCAGCAGTTACCGGGACCCCTACGAGCAGTACTTC.